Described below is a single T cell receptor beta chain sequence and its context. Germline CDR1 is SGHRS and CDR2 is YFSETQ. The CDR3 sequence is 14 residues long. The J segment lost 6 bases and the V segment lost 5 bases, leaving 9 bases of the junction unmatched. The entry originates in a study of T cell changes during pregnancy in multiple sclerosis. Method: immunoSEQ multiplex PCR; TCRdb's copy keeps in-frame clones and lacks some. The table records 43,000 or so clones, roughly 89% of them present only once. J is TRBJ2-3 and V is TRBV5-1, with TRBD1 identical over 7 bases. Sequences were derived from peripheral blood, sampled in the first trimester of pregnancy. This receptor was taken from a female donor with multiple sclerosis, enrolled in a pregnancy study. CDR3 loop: CASSRGQVKDTQYF. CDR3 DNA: TGCGCCAGCAGTCGAGGACAGGTAAAGGATACGCAGTATTTT.